This passage covers 18 T cell receptor beta chains from one sample sequenced in a study of blood T cell repertoires in COVID-19. This table comes from immunoSEQ multiplex PCR, and its TCRdb copy is limited to in-frame clones, with some not included. The table lists about 180,000 clones, approximately 83% of them singletons. Sequencing used peripheral blood. Receptors originate from a man in his fifties or sixties with active or convalescent COVID-19.

The chain carries TRBV11-2 and TRBJ1-2, with D tentatively TRBD1 (5 bases). The germline V and J ends were trimmed by 2 bases and 8 bases, with 6 bases remaining between them. The CDR3 covers 11 residues. Per the germline V gene, CDR1 is SGHAT and CDR2 is FQNNGV. The CDR3 loop reads CASSLQGGYTF. For the CDR3, the DNA is TGTGCCAGCAGCTTACAGGGAGGCTACACCTTC.

This chain joins TRBV11-2 and TRBJ1-1; no definite D call. The CDR3 contains 13 residues. With 4 bases removed from V and 2 bases from J, the gap between germline ends came to 8 bases. In germline, CDR1 is SGHAT, CDR2 FQNNGV. CDR3 nucleotide sequence: TGTGCCAGCAGCTCAGGCATCAACACTGAAGCTTTCTTT. Protein sequence: CASSSGINTEAFF.

The rearrangement links TRBV18 to TRBJ2-7; 9 positions agree with TRBD2. The CDR3 covers 14 residues. The V gene end was trimmed by 6 bases and the J gene end by 7 bases; junction bases not matched to a gene: 10. CDR1 and CDR2 (germline): KGHSH, LQKENI. Here the CDR3 DNA reads TGTGCCAGCTCCGCGGGAGGGCCCCCGGATGAGCAGTACTTC. Encoded protein: CASSAGGPPDEQYF.

The chain recombines TRBV24-1 with TRBJ1-1, with D tentatively TRBD1 (6 bases). V dropped 4 bases and J dropped 5 bases, with 16 bases sitting between them. The V gene's germline CDR1 is KGHDR and CDR2 SFDVKD. CDR3 length equals 15 residues. The CDR3 DNA reads TGTGCCACCAGTGAGGCAGGGGTCGCGAGAACTGAAGCTTTCTTT. This sequence encodes CATSEAGVARTEAFF.

In its sample, this clone was seen once. This sequence joins TRBV2 and TRBJ2-7, with D hard to call. Germline V gene sequence: CDR1 SNHLY, CDR2 FYNNEI. The CDR3 is 13 residues long. Trimming removed 8 bases at V and 0 bases at J, with 11 bases between. In nucleotides, the CDR3 is TGTGCCAGCGCCGAGGATACCTCCTACGAGCAGTACTTC. Amino acid sequence: CASAEDTSYEQYF.

This clone occurred once. This chain links TRBV18 with TRBJ1-1; 8 positions match TRBD1. The CDR3 has 14 residues. J was trimmed by 7 bases and V by 0 bases; bases with no gene match: 4. The germline V gene encodes CDR1 KGHSH and CDR2 LQKENI. CDR3 sequence reads: CASSPPQGASEAFF. CDR3 coding DNA: TGTGCCAGCTCACCACCGCAGGGGGCAAGTGAAGCTTTCTTT.

The chain couples TRBV11-3 to TRBJ2-1; D uncertain. The V end lost 7 bases, the J end lost 0 bases, and 7 bases lay between the germline ends. The germline V gene encodes CDR1 SGHNT and CDR2 YENEEA. The CDR3 runs to 13 residues. The CDR3 DNA reads TGTGCCAGCATAGAGTACTCCTACAATGAGCAGTTCTTC. Translated: CASIEYSYNEQFF.

The chain is built from TRBV9 and TRBJ1-2; D uncertain. V dropped 0 bases and J dropped 4 bases, with 4 bases sitting between them. The CDR3 is 12 residues long. The germline gives CDR1 SGDLS, CDR2 YYNGEE. The CDR3 DNA follows: TGTGCCAGCAGCGTAGAGAGCTATGGCTACACCTTC. It translates to CASSVESYGYTF.

The genes are TRBV7-3 and TRBJ2-1; possibly TRBD1 for D (6 bases). V dropped 4 bases and J dropped 10 bases, with 14 bases sitting between them. CDR3 length: 13 amino acids. CDR1 and CDR2 from the germline V gene are SGHTA and FQGTGA. CDR3: CASSSAGRGEQFF. The CDR3, as DNA: TGTGCCAGCAGCTCGGCCGGTAGGGGGGAGCAGTTCTTC.

This sequence joins TRBV30 and TRBJ2-7; D is possibly TRBD1 (5 bases). This CDR3 contains 13 residues. The V gene's germline CDR1 is GTSNPN and CDR2 SVGIG (reference sequence). V lost 3 bases, J lost 3 bases, and 12 bases lay in between. CDR3 bases: TGTGCCTGGAGCCGAGGACATAACTACGAGCAGTACTTC. It codes for CAWSRGHNYEQYF.

The J gene is TRBJ1-2, the V gene TRBV3-1 (or the pseudogene TRBV3-2); TRBD1 matches 8 bases. With 6 bases clipped from V and 5 bases from J, the junction kept 11 bases outside the gene matches. Per germline, CDR1 LGHDT and CDR2 YNNKEL (reference sequence). The CDR3 has 15 residues. CDR3 sequence (DNA): TGTGCCAGCAGTCCAGGGGGCGCGGGAACTTATGGCTACACCTTC. This encodes CASSPGGAGTYGYTF.

Details on this clone: Other DNA variants within this sample encode the same CDR3. The chain has TRBV2 and TRBJ1-2, with 9 bases identical to TRBD1. CDR3 size: 13 residues. CDR1 SNHLY and CDR2 FYNNEI come from the germline V gene. The J segment lost 4 bases and the V segment lost 6 bases, leaving 3 bases of the junction unmatched. The CDR3 nucleotides read TGTGCCAGCAGCGGACAGGGGACCTATGGCTACACCTTC. As protein: CASSGQGTYGYTF. Full variable domain (missing parts from reference TRBV2 and TRBJ1-2): EPEVTQTPSHQVTQMGQEVILRCVPISNHLYFYWYRQILGQKVEFLVSFYNNEISEKSEIFDDQFSVERPDGSNFTLKIRSTKLEDSAMYFCASSGQGTYGYTFGSGTRLTVV.

Only a few counts were recorded for this clone. The chain uses TRBV24-1 and TRBJ2-1; D perhaps matches TRBD2 (5 bases). The CDR3 extends over 16 amino acids. Between the trimmed V and J ends, which lost 1 base and 0 bases, there was a span of 9 bases. The germline gives CDR1 KGHDR, CDR2 SFDVKD. Written as DNA, the CDR3 is TGTGCCACCAGTGATTTTGGAGCGGCCTCCTACAATGAGCAGTTCTTC. Its protein is CATSDFGAASYNEQFF.

The CDR3 coding sequence is TGTGCCAGCTCCACCTGGACAGGGGACAATGAGCAGTTCTTC. Its translation: CASSTWTGDNEQFF. The chain employs TRBV18 and TRBJ2-1, with 9 bases fitting TRBD1. Per germline, CDR1 KGHSH and CDR2 LQKENI. V trimming: 6 bases; J trimming: 5 bases; junction bases outside the gene matches: 5. The CDR3 contains 14 residues.

The chain uses TRBV2 and TRBJ1-5; a weak D match, TRBD1 (5 bases). The CDR3 is 13 amino acids. CDR1 and CDR2 from the germline V gene are SNHLY and FYNNEI. V shed 2 bases and J shed 6 bases, with 8 bases lying between them. For the CDR3, the DNA is TGTGCCAGCAGTGAATATCAGGGTCAGCCCCAGCATTTT. Translated: CASSEYQGQPQHF.

This clone was picked up one time. The V and J genes are TRBV5-1 and TRBJ1-2, with D perhaps matching TRBD1 (6 bases). The V gene's germline CDR1 is SGHRS and CDR2 YFSETQ. This CDR3 spans 14 amino acids. V was cut by 2 bases and J by 3 bases, with 11 bases left in between. The CDR3 sequence: CASSFSGQDYGYTF. In nucleotides, the CDR3 is TGCGCCAGCAGCTTCTCGGGACAAGACTATGGCTACACCTTC. Drawing the rest from reference TRBV5-1 and TRBJ1-2, the complete variable domain is KAGVTQTPRYLIKTRGQQVTLSCSPISGHRSVSWYQQTPGQGLQFLFEYFSETQRNKGNFPGRFSGRQFSNSRSEMNVSTLELGDSALYLCASSFSGQDYGYTFGSGTRLTVV.

The chain links TRBV28 to TRBJ2-2, with D possibly TRBD1 on 6 matching bases. V dropped 11 bases and J dropped 2 bases, with 12 bases sitting between them. The germline gives CDR1 MDHEN, CDR2 SYDVKM. This CDR3 spans 13 amino acids. Here the CDR3 reads CAGGQFNTGELFF. In nucleotides, the CDR3 is TGTGCCGGTGGACAGTTTAACACCGGGGAGCTGTTTTTT.

The chain links TRBV19 to TRBJ2-7; 8 nucleotides align to TRBD2. Trimming at V came to 6 bases and at J to 7 bases, leaving 11 bases not matched to a gene. This CDR3 has 14 residues. Germline CDR1 LNHDA, CDR2 SQIVND (reference sequence). In DNA form, the CDR3 reads TGTGCCAGTAGCCCAAGCGGGGGACAAGAAGAGCAGTACTTC. Amino acid sequence: CASSPSGGQEEQYF.